This T cell receptor (beta chain) was identified in a study of beta chain features in type 1 diabetes. Regarding the study as a whole: Although PCR might favor shorter templates, it would do so equally in patients and controls. When Type 1 diabetes patients were examined, their TCRB CDR3s proved moderately but significantly shorter in all four CD4+ subsets. Naive, central memory and Treg TCRB repertoires seemed to resemble each other more closely in patients than they did in healthy donors.

The CDR3 contains 14 residues. Germline CDR1 and CDR2: SGHTA and FQGNSA. The V end lost 1 base, the J end lost 4 bases, and 10 bases lay between the germline ends. This clone appeared a few times. What it binds is unknown. The whole isolated RNA underwent reverse transcription, so sequencing captured expressed TCRB transcripts. About 3.57 million reads were obtained on average from naive, central memory and regulatory T cell samples. The table came from immunoSEQ multiplex PCR; TCRdb's copy has only in-frame clones and leaves some out. The sample includes 860,000 or so clones, 17% of them seen just once.

Sequences were obtained from naive CD4+ T cells from blood. The receptor was isolated from a young woman in good health. The chain couples TRBV7-2 to TRBJ1-2; D is uncertain. The CDR3 coding sequence is TGTGCCAGCAGCTTAGGCATACAGCCCTATGGCTACACCTTC. It is translated as CASSLGIQPYGYTF. The whole variable domain, remainder taken from reference TRBV7-2 and TRBJ1-2, is GAGVSQSPSNKVTEKGKDVELRCDPISGHTALYWYRQSLGQGLEFLIYFQGNSAPDKSGLPSDRFSAERTGGSVSTLTIQRTQQEDSAVYLCASSLGIQPYGYTFGSGTRLTVV.